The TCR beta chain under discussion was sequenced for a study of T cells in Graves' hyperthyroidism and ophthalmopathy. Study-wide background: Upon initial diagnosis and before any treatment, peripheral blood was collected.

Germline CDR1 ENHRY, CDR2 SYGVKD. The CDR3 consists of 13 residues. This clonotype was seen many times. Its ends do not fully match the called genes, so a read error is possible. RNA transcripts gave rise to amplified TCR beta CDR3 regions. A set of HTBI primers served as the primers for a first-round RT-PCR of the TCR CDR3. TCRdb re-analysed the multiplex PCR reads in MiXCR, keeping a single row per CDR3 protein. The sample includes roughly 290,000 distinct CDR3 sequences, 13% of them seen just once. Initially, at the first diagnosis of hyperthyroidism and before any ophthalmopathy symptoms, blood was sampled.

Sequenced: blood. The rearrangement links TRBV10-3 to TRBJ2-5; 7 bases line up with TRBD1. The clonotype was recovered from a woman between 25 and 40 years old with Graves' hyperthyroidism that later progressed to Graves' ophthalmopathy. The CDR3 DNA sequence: TGTGCCACCAGTACAGGGGTGGGAGAGACCCAGTACTTC. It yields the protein CATSTGVGETQYF.